The 21 T cell receptor beta chains given below trace back to one sample, sequenced in a study of blood T cells in healthy people across ages. With a J-beta primer mix and a sample-barcoded 5' primer, a second PCR ran about 7 to 12 cycles. TCRdb re-derived calls from the 5' RACE reads in MiXCR, one entry per CDR3 protein. Of about 780,000 distinct CDR3 sequences detected, 20% to 30% appear once; the ten largest clones hold 2.5% to 3.5%. These sequences were also reported in another study, on T cells of mothers and their children.

Sequenced input: blood. The receptors derive from a boy between 10 and 17 years old in good health.

The CDR3 DNA reads as TGTGCCAGCAGTTCGCCGGACAGGGGGGCCGGGGAGCTGTTTTTT. As protein: CASSSPDRGAGELFF. The V gene is TRBV28, the J gene TRBJ2-2; TRBD1 agrees at 10 bases. CDR1 is MDHEN, CDR2 SYDVKM, per germline. V lost 4 bases to trimming and J lost 6 bases; unmatched junction nucleotides: 5. This CDR3 is 15 amino acids long.

The table lists this clonotype with a few counts. The V and J genes are TRBV13 and TRBJ1-4, with a weak D call TRBD1 (5 bases). CDR3 length: 16 amino acids. CDR1 PRHDT and CDR2 FYEKMQ come from the germline V gene (reference sequence). V lost 2 bases, J lost 5 bases, and 15 bases lay in between. The CDR3, as DNA: TGTGCCAGCAGCTTACAGGGAGCAGAAATAAATGAAAAACTGTTTTTT. Amino acids: CASSLQGAEINEKLFF.

The chain recombines TRBV12-3 or TRBV12-4 with TRBJ1-2; TRBD1 agrees at 10 bases. V was clipped by 0 bases and J by 8 bases; unmatched bases: 3. This CDR3 region has 14 residues. CDR3 nucleotides: TGTGCCAGCAGTTTAGCGGACAGGGGGAAGGGCTACACCTTC. Translation gives CASSLADRGKGYTF.

The rearrangement joins TRBV6-1 to TRBJ1-4; D gene uncertain. The V and J ends lost 2 bases and 12 bases respectively, with 10 bases between them. Germline V gene lookup returns CDR1 MNHNS and CDR2 SASEGT. The CDR3 consists of 12 residues. The CDR3 DNA sequence: TGTGCCAGCAGTGAACTGGGTCAGGAACTGTTTTTT. Amino acids: CASSELGQELFF.

The chain joins TRBV10-3 to TRBJ1-4; TRBD1 is a possible D gene (5 bases). V lost 3 bases and J 7 bases, leaving 15 bases between the germline ends. CDR1 and CDR2 from the germline V gene are ENHRY and SYGVKD. The CDR3 loop spans 15 amino acids. DNA for the CDR3: TGTGCCATCAGTGACCCGACAGTGGAGGTTGAAAAACTGTTTTTT. Protein sequence: CAISDPTVEVEKLFF.

For this clonotype: The junction shows a germline mismatch at one end, possibly a read error. V and J are TRBV7-9 and TRBJ2-2; D remains ambiguous. The CDR3 has 13 amino acids. Germline assignment: CDR1 SEHNR and CDR2 FQNEAQ (reference sequence). The CDR3 region has the DNA TGTGCCAGCAGCGATCCGAACGCCGGGGAGCTGTTTTTT. Amino acid sequence: CASSDPNAGELFF.

The sample holds a few counts of this clonotype. The chain uses TRBV18 and TRBJ2-7; D is unresolved. V was pared by 4 bases and J by 0 bases, with 13 bases between. Germline CDR1 is KGHSH and CDR2 is LQKENI. This CDR3 spans 15 amino acids. The CDR3 DNA follows: TGTGCCAGCTCACACCGGGCCTCAAGCTCCTACGAGCAGTACTTC. Protein sequence: CASSHRASSSYEQYF.

This chain uses TRBV5-4 with TRBJ2-3; 10 nucleotides align to TRBD1. V lost 0 bases to trimming and J lost 2 bases; unmatched junction nucleotides: 3. Looked up from germline, CDR1 is SGHNT and CDR2 is YYREEE (reference sequence). CDR3 length: 16 amino acids. This chain's CDR3 is CASSLGQGAYTDTQYF. CDR3 sequence (DNA): TGTGCCAGCAGCTTGGGACAGGGGGCATACACAGATACGCAGTATTTT. Variable domain in full (rest from reference TRBV5-4 and TRBJ2-3): ETGVTQSPTHLIKTRGQQVTLRCSSQSGHNTVSWYQQALGQGPQFIFQYYREEENGRGNFPPRFSGLQFPNYSSELNVNALELDDSALYLCASSLGQGAYTDTQYFGPGTRLTVL.

This clonotype was seen more than once but under ten times. This sequence joins TRBV7-9 and TRBJ2-1; D is possibly TRBD2 (5 bases). The ends were cut back, 11 bases at V and 7 bases at J, with 6 bases in the middle. The CDR3 covers 9 residues. The V gene's germline CDR1 is SEHNR and CDR2 FQNEAQ (reference sequence). CDR3 sequence reads: CAGGNEQFF. The CDR3, as DNA: TGTGCCGGAGGTAATGAGCAGTTCTTC. Complete variable domain (other parts from reference TRBV7-9 and TRBJ2-1): DTGVSQNPRHKITKRGQNVTFRCDPISEHNRLYWYRQTLGQGPEFLTYFQNEAQLEKSRLLSDRFSAERPKGSFSTLEIQRTEQGDSAMYLCAGGNEQFFGPGTRLTVL.

There are a few counts of this clonotype. The rearrangement uses TRBV28 and TRBJ1-5; a weak D match, TRBD1 (5 bases). Germline loops: CDR1 MDHEN, CDR2 SYDVKM. Trimming stripped 8 bases from V and 3 bases from J, with 17 bases between. This CDR3 comprises 15 residues. The chain's CDR3 is CASGLTTAINQPQHF. CDR3 in DNA: TGTGCCAGCGGTCTGACGACAGCGATCAATCAGCCCCAGCATTTT.

This clonotype was detected a few times. This chain connects TRBV25-1 to TRBJ2-6; TRBD1 matches 11 bases. This CDR3 is built from 18 residues. Germline assignment: CDR1 MGHDK and CDR2 SYGVNS. The V gene end was trimmed by 2 bases and the J gene end by 3 bases; junction bases not matched to a gene: 6. This CDR3 reads CASSERGQGASGANVLTF. For the CDR3, the DNA is TGTGCCAGCAGTGAACGTGGACAGGGGGCTAGTGGGGCCAACGTCCTGACTTTC.

This clonotype was recorded a few times. The chain has TRBV10-1 and TRBJ2-3, with a possible D match to TRBD2 (5 bases). Germline CDR1 and CDR2: WNHNN and SYGVQD (reference sequence). This CDR3 region has 11 residues. V was cut by 7 bases and J by 13 bases, with 15 bases left in between. DNA of the CDR3: TGCGCCAGCACCCCGGACCCGAGGGAGTATTTT. This sequence encodes CASTPDPREYF.

Concerning this clonotype itself: A read error may produce the germline difference seen at one junction end. The chain has TRBV5-1 and TRBJ1-2; D is uncertain. The CDR3 has 14 amino acids. From germline, CDR1 is SGHRS and CDR2 YFSETQ. The CDR3 loop reads CASSSDGANYSYTF. The DNA for the CDR3 is TGCGCCAGCAGCTCCGACGGAGCTAACTATAGCTACACCTTC.

On this clonotype itself: At one end the junction does not follow the germline gene, possibly because of a read error. The CDR3, as DNA: TGCAGTGCTCAGACAGTGGGTAACTATGGCTGCACCTTC. It is translated as CSAQTVGNYGCTF. The rearrangement joins TRBV20-1 to TRBJ1-2; D may be TRBD1 (5 bases). Germline lookup yields CDR1 DFQATT and CDR2 SNEGSKA (reference sequence). The CDR3 is 13 residues long.

The CDR3 loop is CSTLQGQETQYF. In DNA form, the CDR3 reads TGCAGCACATTACAGGGGCAAGAGACCCAGTACTTC. The rearrangement uses TRBV29-1 and TRBJ2-5, with 7 bases matching TRBD1. V lost 8 bases and J lost 2; bases outside the gene matches: 5. The CDR3 extends over 12 amino acids. The germline CDR1 and CDR2 sequences are SQVTM and ANQGSEA.

This clonotype occurred many times. The chain carries TRBV12-3 or TRBV12-4 and TRBJ2-1, with 8 positions matching TRBD2. Trimming cost V 3 bases and J 12 bases; bases outside gene matches: 4. There are 12 residues in the CDR3. The CDR3 sequence: CASSLSGGGQFF. DNA of the CDR3: TGTGCCAGCAGTTTGAGCGGGGGTGGGCAGTTCTTC.

This clonotype was found a few times. The chain combines TRBV6-6 with TRBJ2-1; D perhaps matches TRBD1 (5 bases). The germline V gene has CDR1 MNHNY and CDR2 SVGAGI (reference sequence). V was cut by 2 bases and J by 6 bases, with 8 bases left in between. CDR3 size: 13 residues. CDR3 residues: CASSYAQVNEQFF. The CDR3, as DNA: TGTGCCAGCAGTTACGCACAGGTCAATGAGCAGTTCTTC.

The gene calls are TRBV4-2 and TRBJ2-5; D not resolved. From germline, CDR1 is LGHNA and CDR2 YNFKEQ. The CDR3 spans 13 residues. The germline V and J ends were trimmed by 1 base and 5 bases, with 8 bases remaining between them. CDR3 DNA: TGTGCCAGCAGCCAAGGTGAGAAGGAGACCCAGTACTTC. Translated, it gives CASSQGEKETQYF.

The V call is TRBV4-2, the J call TRBJ2-5, with TRBD2 matching 10 bases. This CDR3 has 18 amino acids. Germline V lookup: CDR1 LGHNA, CDR2 YNFKEQ. The J segment lost 1 base and the V segment lost 1 base, leaving 9 bases of the junction unmatched. The CDR3 coding sequence is TGTGCCAGCAGCCAAGCGAGGGCGGCTAGCGGGGGCCAAGAGACCCAGTACTTC. This translates into CASSQARAASGGQETQYF.

J is TRBJ2-5 and V is TRBV9, with D tentatively TRBD1 (5 bases). The CDR3 extends over 14 amino acids. The germline V and J ends were trimmed by 1 base and 7 bases, with 14 bases remaining between them. Germline V gene data show CDR1 as SGDLS and CDR2 as YYNGEE. The CDR3 loop is CASSVLDRAGTQYF. In DNA, the CDR3 is TGTGCCAGCAGCGTACTAGACAGAGCAGGGACCCAGTACTTC. Variable domain in full (rest from reference TRBV9 and TRBJ2-5): DSGVTQTPKHLITATGQRVTLRCSPRSGDLSVYWYQQSLDQGLQFLIQYYNGEERAKGNILERFSAQQFPDLHSELNLSSLELGDSALYFCASSVLDRAGTQYFGPGTRLLVL.

The rearrangement uses TRBV2 and TRBJ2-7; a possible D gene is TRBD1 (6 bases). The CDR3 covers 13 residues. From germline, CDR1 is SNHLY and CDR2 FYNNEI. The V gene lost 8 bases and the J gene lost 2 bases, with 13 bases spanning the gap. The CDR3 nucleotides read TGTGCCAGCCTAAGGGGGTTGACCTACGAGCAGTACTTC. Encoded protein: CASLRGLTYEQYF.